This T cell receptor beta chain derives from a study of T cells in Graves' hyperthyroidism and ophthalmopathy. General study results and limits: The model's output predicted ophthalmopathy at a median of roughly 6.9 months prior to onset. Clonotypes that were expanded in thyroid above 0.001 mostly appeared in blood too.

Concerning this clonotype itself: Its target is not known.

RNA transcripts were the template for amplifying TCR beta CDR3 regions. Using the HTBI primer set, a first-round RT-PCR was run on the TCR CDR3. Each CDR3 protein is one row after TCRdb ran MiXCR on the multiplex PCR reads. Among fewer than 650,000 distinct CDR3 sequences, more than 11% were seen once, and the ten largest hold more than 4.5%. The CDR3 consists of 13 residues. Germline-derived CDR1 and CDR2 are ENHRY and SYGVKD. The germline V and J ends were trimmed by 8 bases and 1 base, with 11 bases remaining between them. J is TRBJ1-1 and V is TRBV10-3; tentative D call: TRBD1 (5 bases). The origin of this receptor is a woman aged 25 to 39 with Graves' hyperthyroidism that later progressed to Graves' ophthalmopathy. Material: blood. The CDR3 bases are TGTGCCATCTCGGGGGAAGAGAACACTGAAGCTTTCTTT. This sequence encodes CAISGEENTEAFF.